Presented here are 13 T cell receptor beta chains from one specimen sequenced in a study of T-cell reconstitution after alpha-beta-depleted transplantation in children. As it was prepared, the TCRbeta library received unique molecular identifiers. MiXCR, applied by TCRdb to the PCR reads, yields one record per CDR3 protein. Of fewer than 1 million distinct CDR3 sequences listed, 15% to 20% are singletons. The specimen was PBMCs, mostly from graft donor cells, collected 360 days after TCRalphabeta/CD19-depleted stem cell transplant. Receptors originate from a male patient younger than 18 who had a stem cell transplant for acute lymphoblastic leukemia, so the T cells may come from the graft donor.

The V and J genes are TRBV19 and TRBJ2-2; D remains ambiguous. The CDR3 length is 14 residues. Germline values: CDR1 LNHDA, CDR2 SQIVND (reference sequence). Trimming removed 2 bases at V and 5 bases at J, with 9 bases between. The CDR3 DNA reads TGTGCCAGTAGTATACTCCTTAATACCGGGGAGCTGTTTTTT. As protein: CASSILLNTGELFF. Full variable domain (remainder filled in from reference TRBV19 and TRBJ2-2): DGGITQSPKYLFRKEGQNVTLSCEQNLNHDAMYWYRQDPGQGLRLIYYSQIVNDFQKGDIAEGYSVSREKKESFPLTVTSAQKNPTAFYLCASSILLNTGELFFGEGSRLTVL.

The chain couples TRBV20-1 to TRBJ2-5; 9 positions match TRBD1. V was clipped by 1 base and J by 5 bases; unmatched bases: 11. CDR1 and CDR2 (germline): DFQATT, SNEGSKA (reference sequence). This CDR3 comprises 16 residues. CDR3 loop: CSARGEGTGRWETQYF. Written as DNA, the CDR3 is TGCAGTGCTAGAGGGGAGGGGACAGGGCGGTGGGAGACCCAGTACTTC.

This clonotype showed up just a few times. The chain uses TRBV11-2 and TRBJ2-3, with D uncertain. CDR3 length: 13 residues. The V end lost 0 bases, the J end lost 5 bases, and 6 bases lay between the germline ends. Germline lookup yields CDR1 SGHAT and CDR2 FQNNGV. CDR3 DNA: TGTGCCAGCAGCTTAGATCCAGGAGATACGCAGTATTTT. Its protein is CASSLDPGDTQYF.

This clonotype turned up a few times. The CDR3 sequence: CASSAGQGEAFF. The CDR3 DNA reads as TGCGCCAGCAGCGCGGGACAGGGTGAAGCTTTCTTT. J is TRBJ1-1 and V is TRBV5-1; the match to TRBD1 covers 9 bases. The V segment lost 4 bases and the J segment 7 bases; nucleotides outside the gene matches: 2. This CDR3 is built from 12 residues. CDR1 SGHRS and CDR2 YFSETQ come from the germline V gene.

The CDR3 protein is CASSGRTGNPDTQYF. In DNA form, the CDR3 reads TGTGCCAGCAGCGGGCGGACAGGGAATCCAGATACGCAGTATTTT. V and J are TRBV5-5 and TRBJ2-3; 8 nucleotides match TRBD1. J was trimmed by 4 bases and V by 4 bases; bases with no gene match: 8. Germline CDR1 reads SGHKS; CDR2 reads YYEKEE (reference sequence). The CDR3 totals 15 residues.

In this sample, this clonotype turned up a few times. The CDR3 DNA reads TGTGCCTGGAGTCTTAGGGTTTCCTACAATGAGCAGTTCTTC. Translation: CAWSLRVSYNEQFF. J is TRBJ2-1 and V is TRBV30; D ambiguous. With 2 bases removed from V and 1 base from J, the gap between germline ends came to 9 bases. The germline gives CDR1 GTSNPN, CDR2 SVGIG (reference sequence). The CDR3 has 14 residues.

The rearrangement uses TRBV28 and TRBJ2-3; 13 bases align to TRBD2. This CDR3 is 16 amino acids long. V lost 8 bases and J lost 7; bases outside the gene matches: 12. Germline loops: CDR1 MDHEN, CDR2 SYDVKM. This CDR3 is CASHVPLAGGPHTQYF. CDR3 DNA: TGTGCCAGCCACGTACCACTAGCGGGAGGGCCTCATACGCAGTATTTT.

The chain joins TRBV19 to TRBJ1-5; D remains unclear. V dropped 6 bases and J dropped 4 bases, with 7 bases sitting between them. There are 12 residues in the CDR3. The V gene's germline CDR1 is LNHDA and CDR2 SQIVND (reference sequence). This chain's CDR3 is CASREANQPQHF. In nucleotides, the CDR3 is TGTGCCAGTAGAGAAGCGAATCAGCCCCAGCATTTT.

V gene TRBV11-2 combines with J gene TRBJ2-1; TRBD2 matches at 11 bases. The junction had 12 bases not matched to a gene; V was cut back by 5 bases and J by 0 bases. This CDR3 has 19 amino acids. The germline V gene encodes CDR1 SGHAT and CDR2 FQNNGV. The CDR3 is CASSPRPGLAAHSYNEQFF. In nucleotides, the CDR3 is TGTGCCAGCAGCCCGCGGCCGGGACTAGCGGCTCACTCCTACAATGAGCAGTTCTTC.

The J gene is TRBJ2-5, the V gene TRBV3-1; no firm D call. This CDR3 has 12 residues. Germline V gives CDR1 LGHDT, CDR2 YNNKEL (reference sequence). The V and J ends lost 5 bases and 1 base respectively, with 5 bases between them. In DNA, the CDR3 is TGTGCCAGCAGCAAAACCCAAGAGACCCAGTACTTC. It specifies CASSKTQETQYF.

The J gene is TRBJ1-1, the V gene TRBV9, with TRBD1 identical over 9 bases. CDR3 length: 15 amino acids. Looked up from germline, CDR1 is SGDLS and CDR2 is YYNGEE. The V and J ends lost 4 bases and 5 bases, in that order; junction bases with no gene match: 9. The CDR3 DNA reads TGTGCCAGCAGCAAAACAGGGGGCTCCTCTACTGAAGCTTTCTTT. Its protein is CASSKTGGSSTEAFF.

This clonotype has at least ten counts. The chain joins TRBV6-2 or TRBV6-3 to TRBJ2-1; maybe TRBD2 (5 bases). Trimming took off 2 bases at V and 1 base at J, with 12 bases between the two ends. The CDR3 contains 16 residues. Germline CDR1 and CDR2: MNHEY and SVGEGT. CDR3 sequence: CASSYLEGRSYNEQFF. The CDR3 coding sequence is TGTGCCAGCAGTTACCTTGAGGGAAGGTCCTACAATGAGCAGTTCTTC.

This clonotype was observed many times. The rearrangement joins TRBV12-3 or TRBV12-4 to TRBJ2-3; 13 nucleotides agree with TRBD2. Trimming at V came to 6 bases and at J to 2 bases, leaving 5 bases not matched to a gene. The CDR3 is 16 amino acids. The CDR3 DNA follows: TGTGCCAGCAGGCTACTAGCGGGAGGGCCCACAGATACGCAGTATTTT. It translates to CASRLLAGGPTDTQYF.